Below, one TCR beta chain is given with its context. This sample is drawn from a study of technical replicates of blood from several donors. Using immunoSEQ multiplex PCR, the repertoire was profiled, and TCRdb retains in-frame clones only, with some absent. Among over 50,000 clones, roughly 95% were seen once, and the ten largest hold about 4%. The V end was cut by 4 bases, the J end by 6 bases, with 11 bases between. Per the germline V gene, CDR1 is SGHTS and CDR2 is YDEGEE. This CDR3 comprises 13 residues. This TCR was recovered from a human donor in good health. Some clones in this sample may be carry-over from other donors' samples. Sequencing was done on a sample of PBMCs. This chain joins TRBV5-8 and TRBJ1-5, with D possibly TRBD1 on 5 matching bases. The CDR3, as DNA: TGTGCCAGCAGCCGTGGGGGGGGTCAGCCCCAGCATTTT. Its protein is CASSRGGGQPQHF. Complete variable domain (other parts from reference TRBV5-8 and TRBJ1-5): EAGVTQSPTHLIKTRGQQATLRCSPISGHTSVYWYQQALGLGLQFLLWYDEGEERNRGNFPPRFSGRQFPNYSSELNVNALELEDSALYLCASSRGGGQPQHFGDGTRLSIL.